This T cell receptor (beta chain) emerged from a study of shared clonotypes between healthy human individuals. The table came from immunoSEQ multiplex PCR; TCRdb's copy has only in-frame clones and leaves some out. The data contain over a million clones, approximately 68% of them singletons. Germline CDR1 and CDR2: LGHNA and YNFKEQ. After removal of 0 bases from V and 3 bases from J, the junction contained 4 bases not matched to a gene. This CDR3 is 15 amino acids long. This rearrangement joins TRBV4-2 to TRBJ1-2, with 7 bases that match TRBD1. Source material: memory CD4+ T cells sorted from blood. Indicated subset: CD45RA-negative fraction. The TCR was taken from a man in his late teens or twenties in good health. CDR3 amino acids: CASSQDPGTDYGYTF. In DNA form, the CDR3 reads TGTGCCAGCAGCCAAGATCCCGGGACAGACTATGGCTACACCTTC.